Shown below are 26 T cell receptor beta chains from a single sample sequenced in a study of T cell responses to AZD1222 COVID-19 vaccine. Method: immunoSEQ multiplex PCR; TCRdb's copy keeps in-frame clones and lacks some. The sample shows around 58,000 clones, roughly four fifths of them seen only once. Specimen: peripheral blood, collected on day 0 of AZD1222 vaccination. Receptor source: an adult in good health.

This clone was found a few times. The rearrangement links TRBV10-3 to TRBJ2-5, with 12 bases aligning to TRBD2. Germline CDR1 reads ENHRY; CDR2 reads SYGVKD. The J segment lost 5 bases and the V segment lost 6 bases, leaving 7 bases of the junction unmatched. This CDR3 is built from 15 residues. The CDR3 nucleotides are TGTGCCATCAGGGCTAGCGGGGGGGTGAGCGAGACCCAGTACTTC. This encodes CAIRASGGVSETQYF.

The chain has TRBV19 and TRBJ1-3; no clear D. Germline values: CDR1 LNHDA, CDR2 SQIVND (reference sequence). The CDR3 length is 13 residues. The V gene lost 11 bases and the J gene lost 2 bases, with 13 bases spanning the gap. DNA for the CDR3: TGTGCCTCTAACCCGGGGACTGGAAACACCATATATTTT. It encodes CASNPGTGNTIYF.

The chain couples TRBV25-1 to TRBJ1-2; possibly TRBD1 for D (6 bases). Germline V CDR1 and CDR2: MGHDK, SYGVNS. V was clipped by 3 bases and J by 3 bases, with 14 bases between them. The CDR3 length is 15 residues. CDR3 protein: CASSEWGQRDYGYTF. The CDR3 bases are TGTGCCAGCAGTGAGTGGGGGCAGCGCGACTATGGCTACACCTTC.

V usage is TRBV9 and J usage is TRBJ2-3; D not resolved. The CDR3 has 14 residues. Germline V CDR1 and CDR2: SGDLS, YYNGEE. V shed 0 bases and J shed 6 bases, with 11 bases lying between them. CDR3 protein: CASSVGQLSDTQYF. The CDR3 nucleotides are TGTGCCAGCAGCGTAGGGCAACTAAGCGATACGCAGTATTTT. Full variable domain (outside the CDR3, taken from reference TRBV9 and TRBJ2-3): DSGVTQTPKHLITATGQRVTLRCSPRSGDLSVYWYQQSLDQGLQFLIQYYNGEERAKGNILERFSAQQFPDLHSELNLSSLELGDSALYFCASSVGQLSDTQYFGPGTRLTVL.

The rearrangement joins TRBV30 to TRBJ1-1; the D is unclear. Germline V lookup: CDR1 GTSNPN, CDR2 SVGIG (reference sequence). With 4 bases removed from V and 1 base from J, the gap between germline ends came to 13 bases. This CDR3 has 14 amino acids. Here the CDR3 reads CAWTQLDGNTEAFF. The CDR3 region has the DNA TGTGCCTGGACCCAATTGGACGGGAACACTGAAGCTTTCTTT.

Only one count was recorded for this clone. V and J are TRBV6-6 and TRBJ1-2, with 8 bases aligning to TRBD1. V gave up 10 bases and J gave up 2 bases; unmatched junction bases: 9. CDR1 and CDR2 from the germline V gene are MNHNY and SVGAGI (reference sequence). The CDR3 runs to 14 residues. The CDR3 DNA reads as TGTGCCACCGCAACAGGGGGACTAAACTATGGCTACACCTTC. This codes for CATATGGLNYGYTF.

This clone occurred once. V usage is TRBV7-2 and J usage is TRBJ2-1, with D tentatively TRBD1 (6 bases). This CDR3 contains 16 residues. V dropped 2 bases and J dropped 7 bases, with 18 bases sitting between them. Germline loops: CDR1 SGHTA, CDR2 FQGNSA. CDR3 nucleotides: TGTGCCAGCAGCTTACGAGTCCAAGGGGGTAGGAATGAGCAGTTCTTC. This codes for CASSLRVQGGRNEQFF.

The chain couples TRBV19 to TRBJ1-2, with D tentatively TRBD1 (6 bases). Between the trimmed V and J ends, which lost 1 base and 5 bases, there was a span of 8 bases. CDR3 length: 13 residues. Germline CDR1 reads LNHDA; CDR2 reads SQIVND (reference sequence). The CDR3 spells CASSIAGAYGYTF. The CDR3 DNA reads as TGTGCCAGTAGTATAGCGGGGGCGTATGGCTACACCTTC.

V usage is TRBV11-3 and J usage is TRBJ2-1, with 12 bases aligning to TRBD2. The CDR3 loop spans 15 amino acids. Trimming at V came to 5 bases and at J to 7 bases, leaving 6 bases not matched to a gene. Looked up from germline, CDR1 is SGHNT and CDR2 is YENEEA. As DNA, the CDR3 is TGTGCCAGCAGCCCCAGACTAGCGGGAGCAAATGAGCAGTTCTTC. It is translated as CASSPRLAGANEQFF.

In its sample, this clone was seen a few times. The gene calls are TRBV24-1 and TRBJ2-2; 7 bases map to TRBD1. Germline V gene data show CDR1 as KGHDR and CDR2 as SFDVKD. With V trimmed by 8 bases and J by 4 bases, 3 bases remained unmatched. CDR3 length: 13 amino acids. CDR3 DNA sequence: TGTGCCACCATAGACAGGGTCACCGGGGAGCTGTTTTTT. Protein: CATIDRVTGELFF.

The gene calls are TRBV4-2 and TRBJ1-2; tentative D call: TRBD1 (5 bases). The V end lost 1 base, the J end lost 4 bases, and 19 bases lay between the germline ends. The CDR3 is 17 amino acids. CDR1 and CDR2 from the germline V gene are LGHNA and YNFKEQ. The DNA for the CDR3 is TGTGCCAGCAGCCAAGGTCCTTATGGGGGGGGAGGCTATGGCTACACCTTC. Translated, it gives CASSQGPYGGGGYGYTF.

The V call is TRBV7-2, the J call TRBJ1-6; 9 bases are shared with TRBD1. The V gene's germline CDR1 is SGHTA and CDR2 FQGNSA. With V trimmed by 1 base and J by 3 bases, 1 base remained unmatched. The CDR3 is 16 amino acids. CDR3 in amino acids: CASSLVGQGYNSPLHF. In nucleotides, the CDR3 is TGTGCCAGCAGCTTAGTGGGACAGGGCTATAATTCACCCCTCCACTTT. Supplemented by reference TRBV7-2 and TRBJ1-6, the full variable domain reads GAGVSQSPSNKVTEKGKDVELRCDPISGHTALYWYRQSLGQGLEFLIYFQGNSAPDKSGLPSDRFSAERTGGSVSTLTIQRTQQEDSAVYLCASSLVGQGYNSPLHFGNGTRLTVT.

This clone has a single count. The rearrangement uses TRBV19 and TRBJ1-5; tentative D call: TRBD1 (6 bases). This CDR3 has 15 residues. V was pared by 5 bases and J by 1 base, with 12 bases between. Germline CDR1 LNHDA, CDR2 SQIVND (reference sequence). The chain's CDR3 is CASSFGGRSNQPQHF. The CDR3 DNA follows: TGTGCCAGTAGTTTTGGGGGCAGGAGCAATCAGCCCCAGCATTTT.

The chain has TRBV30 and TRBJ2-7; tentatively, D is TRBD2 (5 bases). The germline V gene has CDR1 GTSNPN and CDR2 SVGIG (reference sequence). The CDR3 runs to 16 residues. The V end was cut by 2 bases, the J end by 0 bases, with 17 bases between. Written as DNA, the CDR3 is TGTGCCTGGAGTCCAGAAACATGGAGGAGCTCCTACGAGCAGTACTTC. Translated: CAWSPETWRSSYEQYF.

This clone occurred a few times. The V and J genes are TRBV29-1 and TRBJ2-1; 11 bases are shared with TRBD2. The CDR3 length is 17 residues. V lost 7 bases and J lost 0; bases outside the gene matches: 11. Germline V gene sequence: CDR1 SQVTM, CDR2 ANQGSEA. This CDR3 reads CSAGETSGMTSYNEQFF. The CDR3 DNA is TGCAGCGCGGGTGAGACTAGCGGGATGACCTCCTACAATGAGCAGTTCTTC.

DNA of the CDR3: TGTGCCAGCTCACCACGCAGCGGGGTCACAGATACGCAGTATTTT. It specifies CASSPRSGVTDTQYF. V usage is TRBV18 and J usage is TRBJ2-3; 7 bases fit TRBD2. This CDR3 spans 15 amino acids. The V gene end was trimmed by 1 base and the J gene end by 2 bases; junction bases not matched to a gene: 3. Germline V CDR1 and CDR2: KGHSH, LQKENI. The complete variable domain, with remaining parts taken from reference TRBV18 and TRBJ2-3, reads NAGVMQNPRHLVRRRGQEARLRCSPMKGHSHVYWYRQLPEEGLKFMVYLQKENIIDESGMPKERFSAEFPKEGPSILRIQQVVRGDSAAYFCASSPRSGVTDTQYFGPGTRLTVL.

Here the CDR3 DNA reads TGTGCCAGCAGTGACTTCGGGGAAAGCACAGATACGCAGTATTTT. Translating it yields CASSDFGESTDTQYF. The chain links TRBV6-4 to TRBJ2-3, with D possibly being TRBD2 (5 bases). The CDR3 totals 15 residues. V was shortened by 1 base and J by 0 bases, with 8 bases between the two germline ends. Germline CDR1 MRHNA, CDR2 SNTAGT.

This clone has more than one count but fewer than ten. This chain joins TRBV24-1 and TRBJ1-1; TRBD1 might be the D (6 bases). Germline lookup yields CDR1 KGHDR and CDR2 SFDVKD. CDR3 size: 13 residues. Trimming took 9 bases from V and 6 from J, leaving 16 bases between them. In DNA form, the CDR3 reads TGTGCCACCTCAGTCTTGGGGGCCGCTGAAGCTTTCTTT. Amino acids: CATSVLGAAEAFF.

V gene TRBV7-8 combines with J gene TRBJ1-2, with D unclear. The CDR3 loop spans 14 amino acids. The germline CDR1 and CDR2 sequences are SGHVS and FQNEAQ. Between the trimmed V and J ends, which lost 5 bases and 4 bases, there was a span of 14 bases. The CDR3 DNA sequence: TGTGCCAGCAGCCCCCCCTGGACCCTCTATGGCTACACCTTC. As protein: CASSPPWTLYGYTF.

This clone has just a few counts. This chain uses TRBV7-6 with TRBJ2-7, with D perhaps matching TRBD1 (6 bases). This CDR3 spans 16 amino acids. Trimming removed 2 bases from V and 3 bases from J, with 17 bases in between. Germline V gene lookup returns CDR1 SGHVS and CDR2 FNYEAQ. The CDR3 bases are TGTGCCAGCAGCTTACAACCAGGGGTGGTTCGCTACGAGCAGTACTTC. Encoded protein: CASSLQPGVVRYEQYF. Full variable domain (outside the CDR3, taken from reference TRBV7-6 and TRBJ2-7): GAGVSQSPRYKVTKRGQDVALRCDPISGHVSLYWYRQALGQGPEFLTYFNYEAQQDKSGLPNDRFSAERPEGSISTLTIQRTEQRDSAMYRCASSLQPGVVRYEQYFGPGTRLTVT.

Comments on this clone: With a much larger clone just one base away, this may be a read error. The CDR3 region is CASSLGRTGELFF. CDR3 DNA: TGTGCCAGCAGCTTAGGCAGAACCGGGGAGCTGTTTTTT. The V and J genes are TRBV11-2 and TRBJ2-2; the D is unclear. V was pared by 1 base and J by 5 bases, with 5 bases between. CDR1 is SGHAT, CDR2 FQNNGV, per germline. The CDR3 is made up of 13 amino acids.

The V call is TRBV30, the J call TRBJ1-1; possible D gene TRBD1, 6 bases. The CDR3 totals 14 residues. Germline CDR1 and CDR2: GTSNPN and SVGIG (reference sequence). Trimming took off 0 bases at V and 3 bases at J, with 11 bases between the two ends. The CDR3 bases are TGTGCCTGGAGTGTTGGACAGATTTACACTGAAGCTTTCTTT. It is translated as CAWSVGQIYTEAFF.

CDR3 loop: CASSLVVSLSYEQYF. CDR3 coding DNA: TGTGCCAGCAGCTTGGTAGTTTCTCTCTCCTACGAGCAGTACTTC. The rearrangement links TRBV5-8 to TRBJ2-7; D gene uncertain. The CDR3 has 15 residues. Germline assignment: CDR1 SGHTS and CDR2 YDEGEE. The ends were cut back, 0 bases at V and 0 bases at J, with 10 bases in the middle.

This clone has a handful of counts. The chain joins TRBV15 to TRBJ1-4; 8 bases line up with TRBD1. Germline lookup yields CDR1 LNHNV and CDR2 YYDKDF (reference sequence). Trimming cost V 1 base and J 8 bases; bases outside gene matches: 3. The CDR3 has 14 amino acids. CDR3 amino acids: CATSRGGDREKLFF. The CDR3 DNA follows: TGTGCCACCAGCAGAGGGGGGGACAGGGAAAAACTGTTTTTT.

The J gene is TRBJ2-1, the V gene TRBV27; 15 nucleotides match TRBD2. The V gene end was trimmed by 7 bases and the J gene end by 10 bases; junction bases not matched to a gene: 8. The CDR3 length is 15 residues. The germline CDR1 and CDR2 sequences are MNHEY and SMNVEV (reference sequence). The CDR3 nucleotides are TGTGCCAGCACCGGACTAGCGGGAGGGCCTCGGGAGCAGTTCTTC. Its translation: CASTGLAGGPREQFF.

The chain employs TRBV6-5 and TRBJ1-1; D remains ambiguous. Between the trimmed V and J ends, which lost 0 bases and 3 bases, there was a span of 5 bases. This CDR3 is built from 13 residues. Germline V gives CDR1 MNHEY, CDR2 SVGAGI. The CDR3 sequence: CASSYSLDTEAFF. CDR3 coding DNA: TGTGCCAGCAGTTACTCGTTGGACACTGAAGCTTTCTTT.